This is a list of T cell receptor beta chains from one sample in a study of blood T cell repertoires in COVID-19. This table comes from immunoSEQ multiplex PCR, and its TCRdb copy is limited to in-frame clones, with some not included. Of roughly 68,000 clones in the sample, 88% were seen once. Sequencing input: PBMCs or T cells enriched from blood (not recorded which). The receptor source for this set is a woman in her 40s who had recovered from COVID-19. CDR3s include the opening cysteine and the closing phenylalanine or tryptophan. The order of the fields is D gene, clone size, J gene, V gene, CDR3 protein, CDR3 DNA. A D gene is named only where the DNA matches it firmly. Not every row has a clone size; where given, it reads once, few, many or a size class.

.	.	TRBJ2-1	TRBV27	CASSLSAPAGLNEQFF	TGTGCCAGCAGTTTATCCGCCCCGGCAGGGCTCAATGAGCAGTTCTTC
.	once	TRBJ1-5	TRBV19	CASTLYRSNQPQHF	TGTGCCAGTACCCTTTATCGGAGCAATCAGCCCCAGCATTTT
.	.	TRBJ1-2	TRBV12-5	CASGLAPGLGGYTF	TGTGCTAGTGGTTTGGCCCCGGGGTTAGGGGGCTACACCTTC
.	.	TRBJ1-2	TRBV19	CASSIATAYGYTF	TGTGCCAGTAGTATTGCGACAGCCTATGGCTACACCTTC
TRBD1	.	TRBJ2-7	TRBV23-1	CASSQFHRGQDEQYF	TGCGCCAGCAGTCAATTCCACAGGGGGCAGGACGAGCAGTACTTC
TRBD1	.	TRBJ2-7	TRBV12-3/TRBV12-4	CASSFTRQGEQYF	TGTGCCAGCAGTTTCACCCGACAGGGCGAGCAGTACTTC
TRBD1	.	TRBJ1-5	TRBV6-6	CASSYSDRGGNQPQHF	TGTGCCAGCAGTTACTCGGACAGGGGCGGCAATCAGCCCCAGCATTTT
.	.	TRBJ1-6	TRBV5-4	CASSPTEDLSPLHF	TGTGCCAGCAGCCCAACTGAGGATCTTTCACCCCTCCACTTT
.	.	TRBJ1-2	TRBV19	CASSIDLPANYGYTF	TGTGCCAGTAGTATAGATCTTCCGGCTAACTATGGCTACACCTTC
.	.	TRBJ1-1	TRBV21-1	CASSATGGGANTEAFF	TGTGCCAGCAGCGCCACAGGGGGCGGGGCGAACACTGAAGCTTTCTTT
TRBD1	.	TRBJ2-7	TRBV4-1	CASSHQTGGEQYF	TGCGCCAGCAGCCATCAAACAGGGGGCGAGCAGTACTTC
TRBD1	.	TRBJ2-2	TRBV29-1	CSVEIQGRKRAGELFF	TGCAGCGTTGAAATACAGGGGAGAAAGAGAGCCGGGGAGCTGTTTTTT
TRBD1	.	TRBJ1-4	TRBV20-1	CSASKGQINEKLFF	TGCAGTGCTAGTAAGGGACAGATTAATGAAAAACTGTTTTTT
TRBD1	once	TRBJ1-3	TRBV5-1	CASSTSRDRGEPGNTIYF	TGCGCCAGCAGCACGAGCCGGGACAGGGGGGAACCTGGAAACACCATATATTTT
TRBD1	.	TRBJ1-2	TRBV5-5	CASSFTPGQGANGYTF	TGTGCCAGCAGTTTTACACCGGGACAGGGGGCGAATGGCTACACCTTC
.	.	TRBJ2-1	TRBV3-1/TRBV3-2	CASSQDIGDSYNEQFF	TGTGCCAGCAGCCAAGATATCGGGGACTCATACAATGAGCAGTTCTTC
.	.	TRBJ2-5	TRBV9	CASSPQMERETQYF	TGTGCCAGCAGCCCGCAGATGGAGAGGGAGACCCAGTACTTC
.	few	TRBJ1-5	TRBV2	CASSEARGAGQPQHF	TGTGCCAGCAGTGAAGCCCGGGGTGCCGGTCAGCCCCAGCATTTT
TRBD2	.	TRBJ2-4	TRBV7-6	CASSSPTSGGLAYF	TGTGCCAGCAGCTCCCCGACTAGCGGGGGTCTTGCGTACTTC
TRBD1	once	TRBJ2-2	TRBV7-3	CASSPHGQGNTGELFF	TGTGCCAGCAGCCCACATGGACAGGGTAACACCGGGGAGCTGTTTTTT
.	.	TRBJ2-7	TRBV12-3/TRBV12-4	CASIQGGGHEQYF	TGTGCCAGCATTCAGGGCGGCGGTCACGAGCAGTACTTC
.	.	TRBJ1-5	TRBV19	CASSIGGQPQHF	TGTGCCAGTAGTATCGGGGGTCAGCCCCAGCATTTT
.	.	TRBJ2-1	TRBV10-2	CASSLTQGEQFF	TGCGCCAGCAGTTTGACTCAAGGTGAGCAGTTCTTC
TRBD2	.	TRBJ2-7	TRBV5-6	CASSRSGGAYEQYF	TGTGCCAGCAGCCGCAGCGGGGGGGCCTACGAGCAGTACTTC